This T cell receptor beta chain was found in a study of T cells after yellow fever vaccination. The study's findings and limits: Subsequent booster samples again held most clones from primary vaccination (more than 95% CD4, about 90% CD8). The secondary response was weaker but peaked faster, day 5 versus 15. Some clonotypes, a small share, were shared between CD4 and CD8 compartments.

CDR1 and CDR2 (germline): SEHNR, FQNEAQ (reference sequence). The CDR3 sequence is 14 residues long. Unmatched junction bases numbered 5, after V lost 3 bases and J lost 6 bases. Universal primer sites and UMIs were introduced during 5'RACE template-switching synthesis of TCR cDNA. A single record per CDR3 protein comes from TCRdb applying MiXCR to the 5' RACE reads. The data contain some 550,000 distinct CDR3 sequences, about a fifth of them seen just once; the ten biggest clones take up approximately 15%. This clonotype has a count of ten or more. Its antigen is unidentified. The rearrangement uses TRBV7-9 and TRBJ2-3; 8 bases align to TRBD1. The source is a man aged 25-45 years who received the YFV17D yellow fever vaccine. The sequencing used PBMCs, collected 15 days after the yellow fever booster vaccination. The CDR3: CASSFQGAWDTQYF. The CDR3 DNA reads TGTGCCAGCAGCTTTCAGGGGGCATGGGATACGCAGTATTTT.